This record looks at one T cell receptor (beta chain) sequence and its context. This sample was taken from a study of blood T cell repertoires in COVID-19. Study details: The United States, Italy and Spain supplied acute and convalescent COVID-19 samples. Sample material is recorded as cDNA or gDNA derived from T cells, B-cell-depleted T cells, or PBMCs.

Measured with immunoSEQ multiplex PCR; TCRdb has only the in-frame clones, and not every one. The sample has 74,000 or so clones; approximately 92% are singletons. Germline lookup yields CDR1 SGHTA and CDR2 FQGNSA. The V gene lost 2 bases and the J gene lost 2 bases, with 15 bases spanning the gap. The CDR3 is 16 amino acids. This receptor was taken from a man between 50 and 59 years old with active COVID-19. The specimen was peripheral blood. The rearrangement uses TRBV7-2 and TRBJ2-5, with a weak D call TRBD2 (5 bases). Written as DNA, the CDR3 is TGTGCCAGCAGCTTAAGCTCTGCAGGCGGGCAAGAGACCCAGTACTTC. Its protein is CASSLSSAGGQETQYF.